This is a list of T cell receptor beta chains from one sample in a study of CD8+CD57+ T cells in acquired aplastic anemia. TCRdb analysed the reads with MiXCR anew, one entry per CDR3 protein. The sample consists of 110,000 or so distinct CDR3 sequences, approximately 50% of them appearing once. Specimen: sorted CD4+, CD8+, or CD8+CD57+ T cells (not recorded which) from PBMCs. Every receptor here comes from a human donor with aplastic anemia. The CDR3 runs from the conserved cysteine through the conserved F or W. D genes are given only for firm matches. Some rows mark clone size as missing; the rest say once, few, many or name a class of expanded clone.

d_call clone_size j_call v_call cdr3_nt cdr3_aa
- - TRBJ1-4 TRBV5-1 TGCGCCAGCAGCTTGCGGATTAATGAAAAACTGTTTTTT CASSLRINEKLFF
- - TRBJ2-1 TRBV30 TGTGCCTGGAGAGAGGACTCCTACAATGAGCAGTTCTTC CAWREDSYNEQFF
- - TRBJ1-2 TRBV10-3 TGTGCCATCAGGGTCAGGGAGGAGGATGGCTACACCTTC CAIRVREEDGYTF
TRBD1 many TRBJ2-7 TRBV12-3/TRBV12-4 TGTGCCAGCAGTCGCCGGGACAGGGGGTTTTACGAGCAGTACTTC CASSRRDRGFYEQYF
- - TRBJ1-6 TRBV7-3 TGTGCCAGCAGCTTACTTGGAAATTCACCCCTCCACTTT CASSLLGNSPLHF
- many TRBJ1-6 TRBV4-3 TGCGCCAGCAGCCAAGAAGTGGGGAATTCACCCCTCCACTTT CASSQEVGNSPLHF
- - TRBJ2-7 TRBV2 TGTGCCAGCAGTGGGTCCGAGCAGTACTTC CASSGSEQYF
TRBD2 - TRBJ2-1 TRBV10-2 TGCGCCAGCAGCAGGACTAGCAGCAATGAGCAGTTCTTC CASSRTSSNEQFF
- - TRBJ2-3 TRBV20-1 TGCAGTGCTTCTCGGACCACTAGCACAGATACGCAGTATTTT CSASRTTSTDTQYF
- - TRBJ2-7 TRBV5-1 TGCGCCAGCAGCTCTTCGGGAGATCAGTACTTC CASSSSGDQYF
- - TRBJ2-1 TRBV2 TGTGCCAGCAGTCAACCCAGGCAGTGTATTAATGAGCAGTTCTTC CASSQPRQCINEQFF
- many TRBJ1-5 TRBV2 TGTGCCAGCGGAACGATCTACCCCTCCAATCAGCCCCAGCATTTT CASGTIYPSNQPQHF
- - TRBJ2-7 TRBV5-1 TGCGCCAGCAGCTTGGCGGGGGGCGCGTTCTACGAGCAGTACTTC CASSLAGGAFYEQYF
TRBD1 - TRBJ2-7 TRBV2 TGTGCCAGCAGTGCGGGACAGGGGTTCTACGAGCAGTACTTC CASSAGQGFYEQYF
TRBD2 few TRBJ2-3 TRBV27 TGTGCCAGCAGTGTTGGGCGGGACTACCCTACCACAGATACGCAGTATTTT CASSVGRDYPTTDTQYF
- few TRBJ2-7 TRBV27 TGTGCCAGCAGGCCCCCGGGCACAGGGAGCTCCTACGAGCAGTACTTC CASRPPGTGSSYEQYF
TRBD1 many TRBJ2-7 TRBV5-1 TGCGCCAGCAGCTTGTCTGGGACAGTCTCGTACGAGCAGTACTTC CASSLSGTVSYEQYF
- - TRBJ1-1 TRBV10-3 TGTGCCATCAGTCGGGACAAAATGAACACTGAAGCTTTCTTT CAISRDKMNTEAFF
- many TRBJ1-2 TRBV19 TGTGCCAGTAGTATAGGGACAGCCTATGGCTACACCTTC CASSIGTAYGYTF
TRBD1 - TRBJ1-1 TRBV20-1 TGCAGTGCTAGTTCCCCCTCAACCGGGACAGGGACCACTGAAGCTTTCTTT CSASSPSTGTGTTEAFF
- - TRBJ1-2 TRBV7-6 TGTACCAGTTTGTACAGGGAAGGCTACACCTTC CTSLYREGYTF
- - TRBJ1-1 TRBV10-3 TGTGCCATCAATTCTGAAACTGAAGCTTTCTTT CAINSETEAFF
- - TRBJ2-2 TRBV10-3 TGTGCCATCAGTGAGACCACCGGGGAGCTGTTTTTT CAISETTGELFF
- - TRBJ2-7 TRBV24-1 TGTGCCACCAGTGGATCTGGAGGCAGCGAGCAGTACTTC CATSGSGGSEQYF